This TCR beta chain derives from a study of T-cell memory formation after mild COVID-19. TCR alpha and TCR beta cDNA libraries with sample barcodes and UMIs came from 5'RACE using constant-segment primers. TCRdb called the 5' RACE reads again in MiXCR, with one record for every CDR3 protein. The sample records hundreds of thousands of distinct CDR3 sequences, around 15% being singletons. This clonotype has more than one count but fewer than ten. Its target is not known. General observations from the study: Contracting clones from day 15 to 85 had balanced CD4/CD8; later expanders favoured CD4+. Some clones that responded were present in memory (sampled pre-infection), which suggests cross-reactive memory joined. Contracting clones localized mainly to CM and EM when CD4+ and mainly to EMRA when CD8+.

The CDR3 is 15 residues long. Deletions cut 0 bases from V and 2 bases from J, with 5 bases between. CDR1 is MNHNY and CDR2 is SVGAGI in the germline V gene (reference sequence). The V gene is TRBV6-6, the J gene TRBJ2-6; D is perhaps TRBD2 (5 bases). Sequencing was carried out using PBMCs or a T cell subset sorted from them (not recorded which). The receptor was derived from a man aged 18 to 29 who had mild COVID-19 (a few samples of this study predate the infection). Cell type and time point are not known. As DNA, the CDR3 is TGTGCCAGCAGTTACTCGAGGGCTGGGGCCAACGTCCTGACTTTC. Protein sequence: CASSYSRAGANVLTF.